These 4 T cell receptor beta chains were sequenced from one sample in a study of shared clonotypes between healthy human individuals. The protocol was immunoSEQ multiplex PCR, while the TCRdb copy is restricted to in-frame clones and leaves out a portion. The sample includes about 1.5 million clones, 95% to 99% of them seen just once. Specimen: naive CD4+ T cells sorted from blood. Sample subset: CD45RA+ positively selected. Source of these receptors: a man aged 30 to 39 in good health.

The rearrangement links TRBV7-2 to TRBJ2-7; 7 bases map to TRBD1. CDR3 size: 15 residues. Trimming cost V 7 bases and J 6 bases; bases outside gene matches: 15. Germline CDR1 reads SGHTA; CDR2 reads FQGNSA. The CDR3 DNA sequence: TGTGCCAGCACCCCTAGAGGCAGGGGGACGGCCGAGCAGTACTTC. Its translation is CASTPRGRGTAEQYF.

The chain has TRBV5-1 and TRBJ2-5; D is possibly TRBD1 (6 bases). This CDR3 spans 13 amino acids. Germline loops: CDR1 SGHRS, CDR2 YFSETQ. Trimming shortened V by 3 bases and J by 4 bases, and 10 bases separated the two germline ends. In DNA form, the CDR3 reads TGCGCCAGCAGCTCACAGGGAGCAGAGACCCAGTACTTC. Amino acid sequence: CASSSQGAETQYF.

The chain recombines TRBV7-9 with TRBJ2-2, with TRBD2 identical over 11 bases. Germline lookup yields CDR1 SEHNR and CDR2 FQNEAQ (reference sequence). J was trimmed by 0 bases and V by 6 bases; bases with no gene match: 6. The CDR3 runs to 17 residues. CDR3 in amino acids: CASRRLAGLANTGELFF. DNA for the CDR3: TGTGCCAGCAGGCGACTAGCGGGACTCGCGAACACCGGGGAGCTGTTTTTT.

Written as DNA, the CDR3 is TGTGCCAGCCGACCTCCTGGGCGGGAGAAAGATACGCAGTATTTT. This translates into CASRPPGREKDTQYF. This chain connects TRBV6-5 to TRBJ2-3; TRBD2 matches 7 bases. The V and J ends lost 8 bases and 5 bases, in that order; junction bases with no gene match: 13. The CDR3 sequence is 15 residues long. Germline CDR1 is MNHEY and CDR2 is SVGAGI.